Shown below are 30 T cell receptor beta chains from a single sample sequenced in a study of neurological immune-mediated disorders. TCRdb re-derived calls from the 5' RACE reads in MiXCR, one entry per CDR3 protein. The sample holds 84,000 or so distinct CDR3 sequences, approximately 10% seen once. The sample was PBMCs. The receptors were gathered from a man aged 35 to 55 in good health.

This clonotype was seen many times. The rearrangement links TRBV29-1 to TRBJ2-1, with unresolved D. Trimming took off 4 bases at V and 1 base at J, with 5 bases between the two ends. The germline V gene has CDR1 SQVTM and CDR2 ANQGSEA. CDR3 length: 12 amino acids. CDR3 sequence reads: CSVGRSYNEQFF. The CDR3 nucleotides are TGCAGCGTTGGTCGGTCCTACAATGAGCAGTTCTTC.

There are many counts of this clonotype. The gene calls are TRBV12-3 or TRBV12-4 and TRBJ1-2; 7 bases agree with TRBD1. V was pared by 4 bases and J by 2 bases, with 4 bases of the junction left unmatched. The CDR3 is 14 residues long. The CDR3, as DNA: TGTGCCAGCAGTTCATCACAGGGGAACTATGGCTACACCTTC. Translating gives CASSSSQGNYGYTF.

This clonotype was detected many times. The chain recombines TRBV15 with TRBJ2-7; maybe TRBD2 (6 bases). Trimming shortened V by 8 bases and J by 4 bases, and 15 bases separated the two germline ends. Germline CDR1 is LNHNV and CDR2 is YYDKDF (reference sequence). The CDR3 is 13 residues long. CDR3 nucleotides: TGTGCCACCTCCTGGGACTTACCTTACGAGCAGTACTTC. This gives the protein CATSWDLPYEQYF.

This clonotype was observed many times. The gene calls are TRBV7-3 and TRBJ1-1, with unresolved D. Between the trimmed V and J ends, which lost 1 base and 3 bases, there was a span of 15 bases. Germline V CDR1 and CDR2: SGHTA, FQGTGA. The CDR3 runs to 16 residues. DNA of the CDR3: TGTGCCAGCAGCTTAATAGGTGGTAAGGGTCACACTGAAGCTTTCTTT. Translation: CASSLIGGKGHTEAFF.

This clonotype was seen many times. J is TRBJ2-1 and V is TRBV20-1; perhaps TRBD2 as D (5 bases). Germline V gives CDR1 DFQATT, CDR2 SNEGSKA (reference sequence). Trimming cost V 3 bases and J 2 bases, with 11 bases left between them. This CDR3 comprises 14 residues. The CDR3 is CSASSRGAYNEQFF. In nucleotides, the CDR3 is TGCAGTGCTAGCTCCCGGGGTGCCTACAATGAGCAGTTCTTC.

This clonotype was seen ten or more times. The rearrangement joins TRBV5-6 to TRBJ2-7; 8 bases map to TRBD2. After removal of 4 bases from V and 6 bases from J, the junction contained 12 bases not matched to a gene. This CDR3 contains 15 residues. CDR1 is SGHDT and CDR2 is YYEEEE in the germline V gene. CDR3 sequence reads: CASSGGTRLLGEQYF. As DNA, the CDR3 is TGTGCCAGCAGCGGCGGGACTAGGCTCCTAGGCGAGCAGTACTTC.

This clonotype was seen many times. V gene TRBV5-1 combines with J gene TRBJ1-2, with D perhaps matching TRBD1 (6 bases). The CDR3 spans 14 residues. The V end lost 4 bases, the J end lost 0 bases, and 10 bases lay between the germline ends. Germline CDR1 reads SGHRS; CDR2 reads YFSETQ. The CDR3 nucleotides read TGCGCCAGCAGCCGGACAGACACTAACTATGGCTACACCTTC. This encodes CASSRTDTNYGYTF.

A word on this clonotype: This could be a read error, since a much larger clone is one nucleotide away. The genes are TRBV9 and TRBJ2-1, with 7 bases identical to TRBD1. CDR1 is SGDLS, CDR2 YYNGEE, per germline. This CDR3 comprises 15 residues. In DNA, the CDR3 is TGTGCCAGCAGCGCGACAGGGAACTCCTACAATGAGCAGCTCTTC. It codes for CASSATGNSYNEQLF.

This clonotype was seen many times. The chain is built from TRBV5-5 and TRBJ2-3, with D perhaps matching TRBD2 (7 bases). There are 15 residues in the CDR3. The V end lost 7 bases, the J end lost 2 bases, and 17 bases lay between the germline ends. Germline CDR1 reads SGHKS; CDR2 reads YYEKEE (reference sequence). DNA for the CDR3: TGTGCCAGCTCCACATCCGGGGGGCACACAGATACGCAGTATTTT. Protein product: CASSTSGGHTDTQYF.

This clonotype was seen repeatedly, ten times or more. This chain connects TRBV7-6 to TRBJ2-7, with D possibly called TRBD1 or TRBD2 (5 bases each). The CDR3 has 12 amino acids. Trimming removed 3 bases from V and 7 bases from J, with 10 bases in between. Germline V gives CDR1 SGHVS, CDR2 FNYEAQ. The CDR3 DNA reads TGTGCCAGCAGCTTTGGGACGGGAGAGCAGTACTTC. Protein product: CASSFGTGEQYF.

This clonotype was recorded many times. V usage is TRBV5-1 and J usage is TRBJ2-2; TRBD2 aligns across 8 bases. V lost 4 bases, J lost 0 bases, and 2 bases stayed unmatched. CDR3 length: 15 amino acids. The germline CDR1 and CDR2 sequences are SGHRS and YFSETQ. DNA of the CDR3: TGCGCCAGCAGCCGGGAGGGGGCGAACACCGGGGAGCTGTTTTTT. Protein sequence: CASSREGANTGELFF.

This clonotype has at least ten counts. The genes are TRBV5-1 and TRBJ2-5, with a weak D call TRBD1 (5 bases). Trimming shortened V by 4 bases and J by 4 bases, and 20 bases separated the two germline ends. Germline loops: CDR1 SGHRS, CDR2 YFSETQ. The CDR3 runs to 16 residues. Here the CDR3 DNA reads TGCGCCAGCAGCGCCGTGGGGAAGCGTGGGGCAGAGACCCAGTACTTC. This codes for CASSAVGKRGAETQYF.

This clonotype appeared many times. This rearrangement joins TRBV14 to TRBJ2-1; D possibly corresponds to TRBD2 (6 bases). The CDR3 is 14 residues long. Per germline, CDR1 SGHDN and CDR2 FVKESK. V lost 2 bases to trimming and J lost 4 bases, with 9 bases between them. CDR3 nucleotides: TGTGCCAGCAGCCAACCGGGACTTTACAATGAGCAGTTCTTC. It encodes CASSQPGLYNEQFF.

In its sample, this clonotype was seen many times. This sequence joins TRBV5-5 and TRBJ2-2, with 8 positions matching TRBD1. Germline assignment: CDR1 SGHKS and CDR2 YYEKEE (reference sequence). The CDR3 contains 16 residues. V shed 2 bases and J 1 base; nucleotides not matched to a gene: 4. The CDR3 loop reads CASSFPGQGNTGELFF. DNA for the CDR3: TGTGCCAGCAGCTTCCCCGGACAGGGGAACACCGGGGAGCTGTTTTTT.

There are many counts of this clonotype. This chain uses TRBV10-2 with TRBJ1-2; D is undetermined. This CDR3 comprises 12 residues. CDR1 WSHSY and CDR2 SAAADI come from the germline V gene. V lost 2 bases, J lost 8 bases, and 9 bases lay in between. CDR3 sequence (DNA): TGCGCCAGCAGTGAGATAGGGATCGGCTACACCTTC. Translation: CASSEIGIGYTF.

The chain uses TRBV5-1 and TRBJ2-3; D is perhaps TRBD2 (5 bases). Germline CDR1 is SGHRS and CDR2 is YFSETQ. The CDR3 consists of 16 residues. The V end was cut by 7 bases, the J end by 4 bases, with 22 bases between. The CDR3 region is CASQSPGSSLADTQYF. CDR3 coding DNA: TGCGCCAGCCAATCGCCGGGGAGTAGCCTCGCAGATACGCAGTATTTT.

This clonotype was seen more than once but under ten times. The CDR3 nucleotides are TGTGCCAGCCTCGGCAGCCAGAACTATGGCTACACCTTC. Amino acid sequence: CASLGSQNYGYTF. V and J are TRBV2 and TRBJ1-2; the D is unclear. The CDR3 contains 13 residues. V was clipped by 8 bases and J by 2 bases, with 12 bases between them. The germline V gene has CDR1 SNHLY and CDR2 FYNNEI.

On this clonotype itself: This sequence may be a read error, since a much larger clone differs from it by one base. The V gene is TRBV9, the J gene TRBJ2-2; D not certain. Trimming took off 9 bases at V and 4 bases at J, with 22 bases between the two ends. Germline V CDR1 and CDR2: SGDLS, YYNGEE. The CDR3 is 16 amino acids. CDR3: CANSLSVQPGTGELFF. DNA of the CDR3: TGTGCCAACAGTCTTTCGGTCCAGCCAGGCACCGGGGAGCTGTTTTTT.

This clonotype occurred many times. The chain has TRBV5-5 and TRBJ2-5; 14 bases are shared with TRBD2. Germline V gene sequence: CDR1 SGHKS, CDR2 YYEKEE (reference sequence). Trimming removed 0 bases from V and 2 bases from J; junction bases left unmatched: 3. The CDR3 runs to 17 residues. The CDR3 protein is CASSLVGTSGGQETQYF. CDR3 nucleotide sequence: TGTGCCAGCAGCTTGGTGGGGACTAGCGGGGGTCAAGAGACCCAGTACTTC.

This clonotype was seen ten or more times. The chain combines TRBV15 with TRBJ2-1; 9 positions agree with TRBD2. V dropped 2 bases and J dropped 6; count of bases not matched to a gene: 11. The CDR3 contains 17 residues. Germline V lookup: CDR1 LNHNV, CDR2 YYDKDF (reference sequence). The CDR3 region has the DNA TGTGCCACCAGCAGACCTCTAGCGGGACGGGGCTTCAATGAGCAGTTCTTC. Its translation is CATSRPLAGRGFNEQFF.

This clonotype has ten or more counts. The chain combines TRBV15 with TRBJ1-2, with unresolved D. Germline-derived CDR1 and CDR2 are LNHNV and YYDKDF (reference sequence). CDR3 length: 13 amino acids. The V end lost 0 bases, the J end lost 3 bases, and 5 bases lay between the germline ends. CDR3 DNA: TGTGCCACCAGCAGAGAAACGCACTATGGCTACACCTTC. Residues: CATSRETHYGYTF.

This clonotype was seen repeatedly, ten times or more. Here the CDR3 DNA reads TGTGCCAGCAGCTTAGGCGGGGCAGGGTCACAGCATTTT. Translating it yields CASSLGGAGSQHF. The chain combines TRBV7-8 with TRBJ1-5, with D possibly TRBD1 on 5 matching bases. V was clipped by 1 base and J by 13 bases, with 14 bases between them. Per germline, CDR1 SGHVS and CDR2 FQNEAQ. This CDR3 spans 13 amino acids.

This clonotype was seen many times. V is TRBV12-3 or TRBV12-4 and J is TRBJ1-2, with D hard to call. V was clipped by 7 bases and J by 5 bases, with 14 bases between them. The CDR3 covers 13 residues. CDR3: CASTGEGRYGYTF. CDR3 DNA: TGTGCCAGCACTGGTGAGGGAAGATATGGCTACACCTTC.

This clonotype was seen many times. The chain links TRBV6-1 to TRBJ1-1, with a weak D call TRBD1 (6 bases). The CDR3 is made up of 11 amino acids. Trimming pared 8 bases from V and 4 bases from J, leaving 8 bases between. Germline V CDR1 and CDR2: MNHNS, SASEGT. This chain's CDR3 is CASLTGTEAFF. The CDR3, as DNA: TGTGCCAGCTTGACAGGCACTGAAGCTTTCTTT.

The CDR3 bases are TGTGCCAGCAGTTACTCTGGCAGGGGGAAGTACGAGCAGTACTTC. It translates to CASSYSGRGKYEQYF. The chain employs TRBV6-5 and TRBJ2-7, with 7 bases lining up with TRBD1. This CDR3 comprises 15 residues. Germline V CDR1 and CDR2: MNHEY, SVGAGI. V shed 0 bases, J shed 4 bases, and the junction held 6 bases outside the gene matches.

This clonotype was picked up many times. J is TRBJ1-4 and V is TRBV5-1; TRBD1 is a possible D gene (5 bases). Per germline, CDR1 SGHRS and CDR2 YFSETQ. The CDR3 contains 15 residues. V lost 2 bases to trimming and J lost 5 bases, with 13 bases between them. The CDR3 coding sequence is TGCGCCAGCAGCTTCGGACAATTGGGGAATGAAAAACTGTTTTTT. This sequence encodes CASSFGQLGNEKLFF.

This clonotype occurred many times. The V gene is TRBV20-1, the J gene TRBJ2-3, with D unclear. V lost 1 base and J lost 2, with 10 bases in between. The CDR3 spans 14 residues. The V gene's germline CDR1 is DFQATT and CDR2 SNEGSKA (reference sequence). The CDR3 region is CSARGWSNTDTQYF. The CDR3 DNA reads TGCAGTGCTAGAGGATGGTCGAACACAGATACGCAGTATTTT.

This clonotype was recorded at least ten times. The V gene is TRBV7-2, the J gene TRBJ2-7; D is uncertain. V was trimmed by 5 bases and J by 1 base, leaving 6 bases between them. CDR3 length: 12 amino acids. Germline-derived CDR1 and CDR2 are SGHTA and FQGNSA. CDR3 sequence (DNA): TGTGCCAGCAGCGCCAGGTCCTACGAGCAGTACTTC. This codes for CASSARSYEQYF.

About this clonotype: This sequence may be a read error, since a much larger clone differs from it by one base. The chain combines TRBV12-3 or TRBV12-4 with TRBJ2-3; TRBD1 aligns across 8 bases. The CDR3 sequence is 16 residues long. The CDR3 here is CASSFPGQGFTDTHYF. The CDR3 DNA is TGTGCCAGCAGTTTCCCCGGACAGGGTTTCACAGATACGCATTATTTT.

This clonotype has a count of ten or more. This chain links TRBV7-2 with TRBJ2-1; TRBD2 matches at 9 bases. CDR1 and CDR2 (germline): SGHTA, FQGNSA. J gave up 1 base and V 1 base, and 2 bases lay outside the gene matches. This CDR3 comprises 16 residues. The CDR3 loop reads CASSLGGGVSYNEQFF. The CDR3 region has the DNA TGTGCCAGCAGCTTAGGCGGGGGGGTTTCCTACAATGAGCAGTTCTTC.